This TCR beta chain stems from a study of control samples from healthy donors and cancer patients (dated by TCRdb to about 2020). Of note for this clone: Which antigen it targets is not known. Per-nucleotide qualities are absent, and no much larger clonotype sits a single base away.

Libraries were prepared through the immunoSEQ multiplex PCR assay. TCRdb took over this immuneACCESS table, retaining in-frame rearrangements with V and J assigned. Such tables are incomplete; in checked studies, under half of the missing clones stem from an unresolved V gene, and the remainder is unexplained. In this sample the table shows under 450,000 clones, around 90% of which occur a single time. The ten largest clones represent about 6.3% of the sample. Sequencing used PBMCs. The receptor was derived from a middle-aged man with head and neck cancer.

The sequence in DNA is TGTGCCATCAGTTTAGCGGACACCGGGGAGCTGTTTTTT. It encodes CAISLADTGELFF. The chain was built from TRBV10-3 and TRBJ2-2, and perhaps TRBD2 as D gene, on 6 matching bases. The CDR3 starts with the cysteine, ends with the phenylalanine, and has 13 residues. CDR3 DNA only is kept here, 39 bases in frame from base 1. Trimming at the junction amounts to 5 bases on V and 3 bases on J, and the germline ends lie 7 bases apart. CDR1 ENHRY and CDR2 SYGVKD were looked up in the germline V gene.